This TCR beta chain was captured in a study of blood T cell repertoires in COVID-19. V was pared by 11 bases and J by 6 bases, with 7 bases of the junction left unmatched. CDR1 MNHEY and CDR2 SVGAGI come from the germline V gene. This CDR3 contains 13 residues. Some clones are missing from TCRdb's copy, which holds only in-frame ones; the method was immunoSEQ multiplex PCR. This repertoire shows 180,000 or so clones, approximately 80% found once; its top ten account for around an eighth. The clonotype was recovered from a man aged 55 to 70 who had been exposed to COVID-19. The sequenced sample consisted of PBMCs or T cells enriched from blood (not recorded which). This rearrangement joins TRBV6-5 to TRBJ1-6; 7 positions match TRBD1. CDR3 amino acids: CAGGDSPNSPLHF. The CDR3 nucleotides read TGTGCCGGCGGGGACAGCCCTAATTCACCCCTCCACTTT.